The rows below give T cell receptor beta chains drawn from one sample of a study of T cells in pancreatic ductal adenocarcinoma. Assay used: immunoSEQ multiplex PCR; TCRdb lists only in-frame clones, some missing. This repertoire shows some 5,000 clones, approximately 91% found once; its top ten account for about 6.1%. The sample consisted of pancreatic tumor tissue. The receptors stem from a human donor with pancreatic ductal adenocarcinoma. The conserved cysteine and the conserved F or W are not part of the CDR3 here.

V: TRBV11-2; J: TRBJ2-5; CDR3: ASSLWKEETQY
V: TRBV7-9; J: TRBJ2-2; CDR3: ASSPRQGGTGELF
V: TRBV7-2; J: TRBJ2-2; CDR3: ASSLTGELF
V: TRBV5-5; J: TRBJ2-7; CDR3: ASSLTTGATYEQY
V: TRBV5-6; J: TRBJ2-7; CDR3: ASSTLAGVYEQY
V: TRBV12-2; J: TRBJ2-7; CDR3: ASRPGLAGERVEDEQY
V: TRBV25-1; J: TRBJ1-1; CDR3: ASSPDRDTEAF
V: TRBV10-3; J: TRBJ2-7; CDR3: ATNSGQAHSYEQY
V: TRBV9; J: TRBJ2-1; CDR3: ASSVFTLGGFQF
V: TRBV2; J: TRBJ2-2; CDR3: ASTWVSGGQPGELF
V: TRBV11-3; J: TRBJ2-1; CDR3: ASSLDNTGVPYNEQF
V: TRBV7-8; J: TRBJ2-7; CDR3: ASSLGTGWNDEQY
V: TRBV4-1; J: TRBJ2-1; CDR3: ASSSAGGNIKEQF
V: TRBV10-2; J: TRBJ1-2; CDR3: ATQPQGALGYT
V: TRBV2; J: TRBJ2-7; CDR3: ASSFRVGYEQY
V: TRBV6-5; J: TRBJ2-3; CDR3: ASKLAGGQLDTQY
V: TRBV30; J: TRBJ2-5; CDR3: AWSTRETQY
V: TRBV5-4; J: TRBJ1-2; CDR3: ASSIRERGYT
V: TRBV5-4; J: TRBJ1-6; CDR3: ASSFSPHSPLH
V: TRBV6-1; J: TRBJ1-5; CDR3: ASTPQGYGDQPQH
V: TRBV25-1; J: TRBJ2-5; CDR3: ASSGDYGRLETQY
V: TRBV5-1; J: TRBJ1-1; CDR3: ASSLSSQAGNTEAF
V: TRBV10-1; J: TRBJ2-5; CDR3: ASSATHLETQY
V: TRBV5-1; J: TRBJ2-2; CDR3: ASSEIGGGVGELF
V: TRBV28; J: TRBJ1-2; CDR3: ASRKGGVSGYGYT
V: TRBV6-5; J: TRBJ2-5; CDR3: ASSYGGADLETQY
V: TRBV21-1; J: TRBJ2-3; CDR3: ASSKGGVVRGPITSVTDTQY
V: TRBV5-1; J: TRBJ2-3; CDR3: ASSPGNTDTQY
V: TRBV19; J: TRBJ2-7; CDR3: ASMEGPGWGEQY
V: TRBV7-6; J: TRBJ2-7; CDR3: ASSLGTGWNDEQY
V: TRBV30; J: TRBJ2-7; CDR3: AWTTGTGSLEQY
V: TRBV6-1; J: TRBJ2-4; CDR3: ASSEGPSDVNIQY
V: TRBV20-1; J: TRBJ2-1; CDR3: SASWAEQF
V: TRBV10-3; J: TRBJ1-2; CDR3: AISESVPNYGYT
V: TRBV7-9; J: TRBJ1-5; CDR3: ASSLVGDPQPQH
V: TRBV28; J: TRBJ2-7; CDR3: ASSLGRASGRASYEQY
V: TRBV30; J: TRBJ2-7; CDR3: AWSLGTYTYEQY
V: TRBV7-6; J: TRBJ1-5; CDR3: ASGVNQPQH
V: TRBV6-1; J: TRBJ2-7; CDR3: ASSEAWGRDSHYEQY
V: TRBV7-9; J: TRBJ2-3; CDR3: ASSRTGQGIDTQY